This is a list of T cell receptor beta chains from one sample in a study of blood T cell repertoires in COVID-19. Some clones are missing from TCRdb's copy, which holds only in-frame ones; the method was immunoSEQ multiplex PCR. Here the sample spans fewer than 50,000 clones, 81% being singletons. Sequences were obtained from peripheral blood. These receptors originate from a man in his forties with active or convalescent COVID-19. CDR3s include the opening cysteine and the closing phenylalanine or tryptophan. D genes are given only for firm matches.

>TRBV18|TRBJ1-1|NA
CASSPDTLTGNTEAFF
>TRBV11-2|TRBJ2-7|TRBD1
CASSLARGRGYEQYF
>TRBV5-1|TRBJ2-7|TRBD2
CAYESSGTYEQYF
>TRBV5-1|TRBJ2-7|TRBD2
CASSLAGTTYEQYF
>TRBV16|TRBJ1-1|NA
CASSQAAGTEAFF
>TRBV5-4|TRBJ2-7|TRBD2
CASSPPQAGGEQYF
>TRBV30|TRBJ1-3|NA
CAWKVGGSGNTIYF
>TRBV5-1|TRBJ2-7|TRBD1
CASSPQTGAMGYEQYF
>TRBV9|TRBJ2-4|TRBD1
CASSVGQGALNIQYF
>TRBV5-5|TRBJ1-6|TRBD1
CASSLTGDPPLHF
>TRBV12-3/TRBV12-4|TRBJ1-2|NA
CASGDGGPGYTF
>TRBV7-9|TRBJ2-3|NA
CASSFGSRQTSTDTQYF
>TRBV7-9|TRBJ2-7|TRBD2
CASSHGTSGWDEQYF
>TRBV28|TRBJ1-2|NA
CASKLTSYGYTF
>TRBV7-2|TRBJ1-5|TRBD1
CASSLADRAGQPQHF